This TCR beta chain was documented in a study of cytomegalovirus exposure and HLA in healthy donors. Whole-study context: An early data release held tens of millions of unique TCRs from HLA-typed donors. Study-level findings and limits: For presence/absence analyses, sequencing depth was assumed to be roughly uniform across donors. The listing of fewer than 200 TCR beta chains classed them as cytomegalovirus-associated.

Trimming took off 2 bases at V and 2 bases at J, with 7 bases between the two ends. In germline, CDR1 is MGHDK, CDR2 SYGVNS. The CDR3 is 14 residues long. To note about this clone: Its antigen is as yet unknown.

The PCR employed 60 Vbeta primers together with 13 Jbeta primers. Assay used: immunoSEQ multiplex PCR; TCRdb lists only in-frame clones, some missing. In the table there are some 120,000 clones, 77% of which are singletons. Despite likely unrecorded immune exposures, the donors were nominally healthy at the time of sampling. V gene TRBV25-1 combines with J gene TRBJ2-1; D gene ambiguous. This clonotype was sampled from a man in his late teens or twenties in good health and CMV-seropositive. The sequenced sample consisted of PBMCs. The CDR3 spells CASSEAGPYNEQFF. CDR3 sequence (DNA): TGTGCCAGCAGTGAAGCTGGGCCCTACAATGAGCAGTTCTTC.